Shown below are 18 T cell receptor beta chains from a single sample sequenced in a study of blood T cell repertoires in COVID-19. The table came from immunoSEQ multiplex PCR; TCRdb's copy has only in-frame clones and leaves some out. The repertoire holds about 70,000 clones, with around four fifths as singletons. Sequencing was done on a sample of peripheral blood. These receptors were obtained from a human donor in a cohort sampled during active COVID-19.

The V call is TRBV13, the J call TRBJ1-2; 10 nucleotides match TRBD1. The CDR3 extends over 14 amino acids. J gave up 2 bases and V 5 bases, and 2 bases lay outside the gene matches. From germline, CDR1 is PRHDT and CDR2 FYEKMQ (reference sequence). The CDR3 region is CASSPGQGNYGYTF. The CDR3 DNA reads TGTGCCAGCAGCCCGGGACAGGGGAACTATGGCTACACCTTC.

The gene calls are TRBV7-9 and TRBJ2-7; 8 nucleotides align to TRBD1. This CDR3 comprises 15 residues. V shed 5 bases, J shed 1 base, and the junction held 7 bases outside the gene matches. Germline V gene lookup returns CDR1 SEHNR and CDR2 FQNEAQ (reference sequence). The CDR3 spells CASSPDRGWSYEQYF. The CDR3 DNA reads as TGTGCCAGCAGCCCCGACAGGGGTTGGTCCTACGAGCAGTACTTC.

V usage is TRBV5-6 and J usage is TRBJ2-7, with 8 bases matching TRBD1. This CDR3 has 16 amino acids. CDR1 is SGHDT and CDR2 is YYEEEE in the germline V gene. V was clipped by 0 bases and J by 3 bases; unmatched bases: 8. The CDR3 bases are TGTGCCAGCAGCTTGGCTCGCGGGACAGGTCACTACGAGCAGTACTTC. Translating gives CASSLARGTGHYEQYF.

This clone was recorded a few times. This chain uses TRBV19 with TRBJ1-5; the D gene is possibly TRBD1 (5 bases). Germline V gene data show CDR1 as LNHDA and CDR2 as SQIVND (reference sequence). Trimming cost V 6 bases and J 2 bases, with 14 bases left between them. The CDR3 consists of 15 residues. The CDR3 is CASSRDQGRNQPQHF. CDR3 bases: TGTGCCAGTAGCCGTGACCAGGGCCGCAATCAGCCCCAGCATTTT.

There are a few counts of this clone. V and J are TRBV27 and TRBJ1-3, with D possibly matching TRBD1 (5 bases). This CDR3 has 14 residues. The germline gives CDR1 MNHEY, CDR2 SMNVEV (reference sequence). Trimming shortened V by 2 bases and J by 3 bases, and 8 bases separated the two germline ends. The CDR3 reads CASSLGGVGNTIYF. As DNA, the CDR3 is TGTGCCAGCAGTTTAGGAGGGGTTGGAAACACCATATATTTT.

The chain has TRBV12-3 or TRBV12-4 and TRBJ1-4; no definite D call. The CDR3 is 11 amino acids. V lost 6 bases and J 6 bases, leaving 5 bases between the germline ends. DNA of the CDR3: TGTGCCAGCAGCCCGGATGAAAAACTGTTTTTT. Its translation is CASSPDEKLFF.

The chain recombines TRBV9 with TRBJ1-2, with D possibly matching TRBD1 (6 bases). This CDR3 contains 12 residues. In germline, CDR1 is SGDLS, CDR2 YYNGEE. Trimming cost V 4 bases and J 8 bases, with 12 bases left between them. The DNA for the CDR3 is TGTGCCAGCAGCCTGACAGGCGAAGGCTACACCTTC. This gives the protein CASSLTGEGYTF. The full variable domain, rest sourced from reference TRBV9 and TRBJ1-2, is DSGVTQTPKHLITATGQRVTLRCSPRSGDLSVYWYQQSLDQGLQFLIQYYNGEERAKGNILERFSAQQFPDLHSELNLSSLELGDSALYFCASSLTGEGYTFGSGTRLTVV.

The chain uses TRBV27 and TRBJ2-7; 11 nucleotides line up with TRBD2. V lost 6 bases, J lost 1 base, and 2 bases stayed unmatched. This CDR3 contains 14 residues. The germline V gene has CDR1 MNHEY and CDR2 SMNVEV (reference sequence). CDR3 protein: CASSRLAGSYEQYF. The CDR3 DNA reads as TGTGCCAGCAGCAGACTAGCGGGGTCCTACGAGCAGTACTTC.

The J gene is TRBJ1-5, the V gene TRBV19, with 7 bases that match TRBD1. V trimming: 0 bases; J trimming: 7 bases; junction bases outside the gene matches: 6. The germline CDR1 and CDR2 sequences are LNHDA and SQIVND (reference sequence). CDR3 length equals 15 residues. The DNA for the CDR3 is TGTGCCAGTAGTATAGACCCGACAGGGACCCAGCCCCAGCATTTT. It codes for CASSIDPTGTQPQHF.

The chain couples TRBV6-5 to TRBJ1-6; 7 nucleotides line up with TRBD1. Trimming at V came to 6 bases and at J to 10 bases, leaving 12 bases not matched to a gene. The CDR3 is made up of 15 amino acids. Germline V CDR1 and CDR2: MNHEY, SVGAGI. CDR3 in amino acids: CASSSQTGAGSPLHF. The CDR3 bases are TGTGCCAGCAGCTCACAAACAGGGGCCGGCTCACCCCTCCACTTT.

This chain joins TRBV6-5 and TRBJ1-2, with 7 bases aligning to TRBD1. This CDR3 contains 12 residues. The trim removed 5 bases at V and 6 bases at J, leaving 3 bases unmatched. Germline CDR1 and CDR2: MNHEY and SVGAGI. CDR3 bases: TGTGCCAGCAGTCTACAGGGGAATGGCTACACCTTC. This encodes CASSLQGNGYTF.

The chain carries TRBV5-1 and TRBJ2-5, with D possibly TRBD2 on 6 matching bases. The V gene lost 3 bases and the J gene lost 5 bases, with 11 bases spanning the gap. CDR3 length: 13 residues. CDR1 is SGHRS, CDR2 YFSETQ, per germline. The chain's CDR3 is CASSSEGWETQYF. The CDR3 DNA reads TGCGCCAGCAGCTCGGAGGGGTGGGAGACCCAGTACTTC.

The V call is TRBV6-2 or TRBV6-3, the J call TRBJ1-5; D is unresolved. The ends were cut back, 5 bases at V and 1 base at J, with 12 bases in the middle. Germline V gene lookup returns CDR1 MNHEY and CDR2 SVGEGT. The length of the CDR3 is 15 residues. CDR3 sequence reads: CASSTAAVSNQPQHF. CDR3 nucleotide sequence: TGTGCCAGCAGTACAGCGGCAGTGAGCAATCAGCCCCAGCATTTT.

This clone has only one observation. The chain couples TRBV19 to TRBJ1-5, with D perhaps matching TRBD1 (5 bases). CDR3 length: 16 amino acids. The V gene lost 4 bases and the J gene lost 9 bases, with 22 bases spanning the gap. From germline, CDR1 is LNHDA and CDR2 SQIVND (reference sequence). CDR3 nucleotide sequence: TGTGCCAGTAGTACTGAGAGACAGATAAACCCTAGGCCCCAGCATTTT. Its translation is CASSTERQINPRPQHF.

This sequence joins TRBV2 and TRBJ1-1, with unresolved D. V gave up 8 bases and J gave up 1 base, with 5 bases separating them. The CDR3 contains 11 residues. In germline, CDR1 is SNHLY, CDR2 FYNNEI. The CDR3, as DNA: TGTGCCAGCTCCCAGAACACTGAAGCTTTCTTT. Amino acids: CASSQNTEAFF.

This clone was detected once. Other nucleotide sequences in the sample specify the same CDR3. The gene calls are TRBV15 and TRBJ2-7; 9 positions agree with TRBD1. In germline, CDR1 is LNHNV, CDR2 YYDKDF (reference sequence). CDR3 length: 14 residues. J gave up 3 bases and V 3 bases, and 3 bases lay outside the gene matches. DNA of the CDR3: TGTGCCACCAGCAGGACAGGGGGGAACTACGAGCAGTACTTC. This translates into CATSRTGGNYEQYF.

V gene TRBV4-1 combines with J gene TRBJ2-3; TRBD2 aligns across 10 bases. The CDR3 extends over 17 amino acids. Germline loops: CDR1 MGHRA, CDR2 YSYEKL. J was trimmed by 6 bases and V by 3 bases; bases with no gene match: 12. The CDR3 protein is CASSHQPSSGGPDTQYF. The CDR3 nucleotides are TGCGCCAGCAGCCACCAACCGTCTAGCGGGGGCCCGGATACGCAGTATTTT.

The gene calls are TRBV12-3 or TRBV12-4 and TRBJ1-2; 8 positions agree with TRBD1. There are 12 residues in the CDR3. The ends lost 6 bases at V and 8 bases at J; junction bases unmatched: 5. Here the CDR3 reads CASSPRGRGYTF. The CDR3 coding sequence is TGTGCCAGCAGCCCCAGGGGGCGCGGCTACACCTTC.